The sequence of this TCR beta chain was determined in a study of T-cell memory formation after mild COVID-19. The V gene end was trimmed by 4 bases and the J gene end by 4 bases; junction bases not matched to a gene: 13. The CDR3 runs 16 residues. Germline assignment: CDR1 SGHRS and CDR2 YFSETQ. TCRdb itself ran the 5' RACE reads through MiXCR, one entry per CDR3 protein. The sample consists of under 250,000 distinct CDR3 sequences, roughly 15% of them appearing once. The sample comprised PBMCs or a T cell subset sorted from them (not recorded which). The sequence was obtained from an adult woman who had mild COVID-19 (a few samples of this study predate the infection). Cell type and time point are not known. J is TRBJ2-7 and V is TRBV5-1; 8 nucleotides match TRBD2. CDR3 loop: CASSPDTGGTVYEQYF. In nucleotides, the CDR3 is TGCGCCAGCAGCCCTGACACGGGGGGGACCGTATACGAGCAGTACTTC.